This T cell receptor (beta chain) was sequenced during a study of regulatory T cells in long-lasting Graves disease. The time point: newly diagnosed GD, antithyroid drugs for less than 3 months. The TCR library used RNA extracted from PBMCs. American Thyroid Association guidelines defined how Graves' disease was diagnosed. The table lists this clonotype with many counts. Its cognate antigen is unknown. Study results and caveats: There were preferences for TRBV28, TRBJ1-2 and TRBJ2-5 in persistent disease.

Germline trimming cut 1 base from V and 7 bases from J; bases unmatched to any gene: 9. CDR1 SGHVS and CDR2 FQNEAQ come from the germline V gene. The CDR3 has 15 amino acids. iRepertoire HTBI primers and Arm-PCR of CDR3 regions built TCR beta libraries. TCRdb re-called the multiplex PCR reads with MiXCR, one entry per CDR3 protein. The sample consists of under 400,000 distinct CDR3 sequences, approximately 15% of them appearing once. This same sample was also taken into another study, of T cells in Graves' hyperthyroidism and ophthalmopathy. This second study says: The HTBI primer set served for first-round RT-PCR of the TCR CDR3.

The sequencing used peripheral blood mononuclear cells (PBMCs), collected at new diagnosis, from a patient treated with antithyroid drugs. The V call is TRBV7-8, the J call TRBJ1-2; 7 bases are shared with TRBD1. The receptor was isolated from a man aged 35 to 55 with Graves disease. CDR3 in amino acids: CASSLGTGVGGGYTF. The CDR3 DNA follows: TGTGCCAGCAGCTTAGGAACAGGGGTGGGTGGTGGCTACACCTTC.